The present entry profiles one TCR beta chain with its context. Profiling relied on immunoSEQ multiplex PCR, and the TCRdb table lists in-frame clones only, not all of them. The sample shows almost 90,000 clones, roughly 94% of them seen only once. This record belongs to a study of technical replicates of blood from a handful of donors. The clonotype was recovered from a human donor in good health. The sequenced sample was T cells isolated from PBMCs.

The DNA for the CDR3 is TGTGCCAGCAGCCCGGAGGCAGGGGTAGACTATGGCTACACCTTC. Translating it yields CASSPEAGVDYGYTF. The chain uses TRBV5-5 and TRBJ1-2, with D perhaps matching TRBD1 (6 bases). Trimming pared 4 bases from V and 3 bases from J, leaving 16 bases between. This CDR3 is built from 15 residues. Germline V CDR1 and CDR2: SGHKS, YYEKEE (reference sequence).